This T cell receptor (beta chain) originates from a study of OX40 agonist ivuxolimab in advanced cancers. Notes on the research overall: Ivuxolimab, which targeted the costimulatory receptor OX40 (CD134), was an agonistic, fully human IgG2 monoclonal antibody. A male proportion of under 85% and a mean age of approximately 60 years, ranging from roughly 23 to 80, were recorded for the dose-escalation cohort. Of the 50 to 55 dose-escalation patients, hepatocellular carcinoma was present in some 19, melanoma in some 15, renal cell carcinoma in 9 and head and neck cancer in 9. Peripheral TCRbeta sequencing aimed to test whether ivuxolimab altered TCR sequence diversity and caused clonal T-cell expansion. Partial responses occurred in three dose-escalation patients: two with cutaneous melanoma and one with hepatocellular carcinoma. The paper reports the monotherapy dose-escalation portion (N of about 47 patients) of the phase I ivuxolimab trial. Intravenous ivuxolimab was administered to patients every 2 weeks at six dose levels: 0.01, 0.1, 0.3, 1.5, 3 and 10 mg/kg. Prior anti-PD-1, anti-PD-L1 or anti-CTLA-4 therapy was permitted, and checkpoint inhibitors had been received by 40% to 50% of dose-escalation patients. Summary of the overall study and its limitations: In the 0.1-3.0 mg/kg groups, partial responders had among the lowest normalized peripheral clonal expansion, particularly in CD8+ T cells. After ivuxolimab, CD8+ T cells had more expanded clones than CD4+ T cells on average. Clonal expansion of both CD4+ and CD8+ blood T cells was observed from baseline to week 6 at doses 0.1 to 3.0 mg/kg. Low levels of normalized T-cell clonal expansion were also seen in some nonresponding patients. Antigen specificity was not determined for the clonally expanded peripheral T cells.

A word on this clone: Its recognized antigen is unknown. No much larger clone is present one base from it, and per-base qualities are unavailable.

Via the germline V gene, CDR1 is SGHNT and CDR2 YENEEA. Including the terminal cysteine and phenylalanine, the CDR3 comprises 17 residues. Just CDR3 DNA is preserved here, 51 bases in frame from base 1. Trimming leaves V shorter by 5 bases and J shorter by 1 base, with the junction holding 10 bases beyond the gene matches. For sequencing of the TCRbeta CDR3 region, genomic DNA was extracted from the sorted cells. TCRbeta CDR3 regions were sequenced using the immunoSEQ Assay. As stored in TCRdb, this immuneACCESS dataset retains in-frame rearrangements with V and J assigned. A fraction of the clones does not appear; measured against another copy, unresolved V genes explain less than half of the discrepancy, and the remainder lacks a known reason. The sample table holds 77,000 or so clones, of which more than 90% were seen once. In total, the top ten clones hold roughly 0.37% of the sample. Patients with autoimmune disease history or receiving systemic immunosuppression were excluded from the trial. Peripheral blood for TCR sequencing was collected from all dose cohorts at baseline, on cycle 4 day 1, and on cycle 7 day 1. The samples were taken from a phase I, first-in-human, multicenter, open-label dose-escalation trial of ivuxolimab. The trial enrolled adults with locally advanced or metastatic head and neck squamous cell, hepatocellular, melanoma or renal cell carcinoma. Before TCR sequencing, CD4+ T cells and CD8+ T cells from peripheral blood were sorted into separate populations.

The sequenced sample was CD4+ or CD8+ T cells sorted from blood, obtained in a trial of the OX40 agonist ivuxolimab. The clonotype comes from an adult with an advanced solid tumor such as melanoma, head and neck, liver or kidney cancer. The chain is assembled from TRBV11-3 and TRBJ2-5; the junction holds 10 bases that match TRBD2. For the CDR3, the sequence is CASSPGIAGGGQETQYF. The DNA is as follows: TGTGCCAGCAGCCCAGGGATAGCGGGGGGAGGCCAAGAGACCCAGTACTTC.